This TCR beta chain is drawn from a study of beta chain features in type 1 diabetes. Sorting based on CD45RO/CCR7/CD25/CD127/CD95/CD27 separated CD4+ naive, central memory, regulatory and stem cell-like memory cells. Germline CDR1 and CDR2: MNHNS and SASEGT. The CDR3 has 11 amino acids. V was shortened by 2 bases and J by 11 bases, with 9 bases between the two germline ends. Study-wide results and limits: Moderately but significantly shorter TCRB CDR3s were found in Type 1 diabetes patients in all four CD4+ subsets. Patients' naive, central memory and Treg TCRB repertoires seemed closer to one another than those of healthy donors. At VDJ recombination sites, type 1 diabetes patients had fewer insertions and more deleted nucleotides.

This clone appeared once. The antigen is undetermined. Expressed TCRB transcripts got sequenced, as all isolated RNA was reverse transcribed. Clones were read by immunoSEQ multiplex PCR, and TCRdb kept only the in-frame ones, dropping some. Of over 20,000 clones listed, about 45% were seen once; the top ten hold more than 0.3%. This TCR was sampled from a man younger than 45 with type 1 diabetes. The specimen sequenced was stem cell memory CD4+ T cells from blood. This chain links TRBV6-1 with TRBJ1-1; D perhaps matches TRBD1 (6 bases). Written as DNA, the CDR3 is TGTGCCAGCAGTGAATGGGACACGGCTTTCTTT. Translation: CASSEWDTAFF.